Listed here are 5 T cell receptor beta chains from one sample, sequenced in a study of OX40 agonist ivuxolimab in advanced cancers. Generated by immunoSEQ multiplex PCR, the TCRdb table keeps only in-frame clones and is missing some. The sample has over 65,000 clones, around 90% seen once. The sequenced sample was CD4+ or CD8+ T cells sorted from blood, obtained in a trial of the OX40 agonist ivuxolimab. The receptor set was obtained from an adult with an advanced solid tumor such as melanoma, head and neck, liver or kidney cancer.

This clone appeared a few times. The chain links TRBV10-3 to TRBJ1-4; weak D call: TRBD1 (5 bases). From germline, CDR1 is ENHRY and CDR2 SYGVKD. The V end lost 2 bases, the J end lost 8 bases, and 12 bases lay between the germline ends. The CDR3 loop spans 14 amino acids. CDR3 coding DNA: TGTGCCATCAGTGAGGAGGGGTCGGGGGAAAAACTGTTTTTT. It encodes CAISEEGSGEKLFF.

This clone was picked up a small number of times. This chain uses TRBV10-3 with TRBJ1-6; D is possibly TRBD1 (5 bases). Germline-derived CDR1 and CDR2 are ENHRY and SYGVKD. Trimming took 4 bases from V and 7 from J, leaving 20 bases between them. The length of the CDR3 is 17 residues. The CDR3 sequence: CAISATFERGENSPLHF. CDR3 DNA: TGTGCCATCAGTGCAACCTTTGAAAGGGGAGAGAATTCACCCCTCCACTTT.

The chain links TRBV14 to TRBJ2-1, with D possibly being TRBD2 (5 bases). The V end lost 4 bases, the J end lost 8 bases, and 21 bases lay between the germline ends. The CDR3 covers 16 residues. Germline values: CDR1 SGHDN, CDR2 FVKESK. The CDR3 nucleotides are TGTGCCAGCAGCCTACGGGTGACTACCCCGGTCGATGAGCAGTTCTTC. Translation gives CASSLRVTTPVDEQFF.

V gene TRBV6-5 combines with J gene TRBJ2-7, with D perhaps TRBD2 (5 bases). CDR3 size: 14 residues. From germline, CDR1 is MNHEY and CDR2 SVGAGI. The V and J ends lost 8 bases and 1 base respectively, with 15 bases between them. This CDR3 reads CASRPFPGSYEQYF. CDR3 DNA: TGTGCCAGCCGACCATTCCCGGGGTCCTACGAGCAGTACTTC.

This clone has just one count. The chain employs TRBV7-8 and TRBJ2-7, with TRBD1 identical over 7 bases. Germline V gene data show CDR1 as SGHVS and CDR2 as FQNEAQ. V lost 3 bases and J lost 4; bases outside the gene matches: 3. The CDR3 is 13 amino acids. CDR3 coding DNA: TGTGCCAGCAGCTTTGGACAGGAGTACGAGCAGTACTTC. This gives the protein CASSFGQEYEQYF.